The rows below give T cell receptor beta chains drawn from one sample of a study of beta chain features in type 1 diabetes. Method: immunoSEQ multiplex PCR; TCRdb's copy keeps in-frame clones and lacks some. The profile shows some 150,000 clones, roughly 10% of them singletons. The sample consisted of central memory CD4+ T cells from blood. The receptor set was obtained from a man aged 18 to 30 in good health. CDR3s include the opening cysteine and the closing phenylalanine or tryptophan. The D gene is left open where the match is weak. Where a row states a size, it is once, few, many or the class of an expanded clone; other rows omit it.

d_gene: -
j_gene: TRBJ2-1
v_gene: TRBV6-5
abundance: -
CDR3nt: TGTGCCAGCAGCTCCACTGAAAGCTCCTACAATGAGCAGTTCTTC
CDR3aa: CASSSTESSYNEQFF

d_gene: -
j_gene: TRBJ2-6
v_gene: TRBV14
abundance: few
CDR3nt: TGTGCCAGCAGCCAGCGGGTTAGGGCCTCTGGGGCCAACGTCCTGACTTTC
CDR3aa: CASSQRVRASGANVLTF

d_gene: TRBD1
j_gene: TRBJ2-1
v_gene: TRBV28
abundance: many
CDR3nt: TGTGCCAGCAGCACCCATGGGGCAGGGGGTACTTTCGGGCAGTTCTTC
CDR3aa: CASSTHGAGGTFGQFF

d_gene: TRBD2
j_gene: TRBJ2-5
v_gene: TRBV6-1
abundance: few
CDR3nt: TGTGCCAGCAGTGGCCTAGGGACTAGCGGGGGAGAGACCCAGTACTTC
CDR3aa: CASSGLGTSGGETQYF

d_gene: TRBD2
j_gene: TRBJ2-3
v_gene: TRBV6-4
abundance: -
CDR3nt: TGTGCCAGCAGCGAAGGGAGGGGAGATACGCAGTATTTT
CDR3aa: CASSEGRGDTQYF

d_gene: TRBD1
j_gene: TRBJ2-7
v_gene: TRBV23-1
abundance: -
CDR3nt: TGCGCCAGCAGTCCGAGACAGGGTAACGGCTACGAGCAGTACTTC
CDR3aa: CASSPRQGNGYEQYF

d_gene: -
j_gene: TRBJ2-6
v_gene: TRBV15
abundance: few
CDR3nt: TGTGCCACCAGCAGAGAAAACTCTGGGGCCAACGTCCTGACTTTC
CDR3aa: CATSRENSGANVLTF

d_gene: TRBD1
j_gene: TRBJ2-5
v_gene: TRBV5-1
abundance: -
CDR3nt: TGCGCCAGCCGATTGCGCCCGGGACAGGAGTCTGAGACCCAGTACTTC
CDR3aa: CASRLRPGQESETQYF

d_gene: -
j_gene: TRBJ2-7
v_gene: TRBV11-2
abundance: -
CDR3nt: TGTGCCAGCAGCTTCGTGGGTGGCGAGCAGTACTTC
CDR3aa: CASSFVGGEQYF

d_gene: -
j_gene: TRBJ1-1
v_gene: TRBV12-5
abundance: -
CDR3nt: TGTGCTAGTGGTTCGGGGACTGGCACTGAAGCTTTCTTT
CDR3aa: CASGSGTGTEAFF

d_gene: TRBD1
j_gene: TRBJ2-3
v_gene: TRBV5-1
abundance: few
CDR3nt: TGCGCCAGCAGCCGTAGAGGACAGGGGGCAGATACGCAGTATTTT
CDR3aa: CASSRRGQGADTQYF

d_gene: -
j_gene: TRBJ2-1
v_gene: TRBV10-3
abundance: few
CDR3nt: TGTGCCGGGGGGAGCAACAATGAGCAGTTCTTC
CDR3aa: CAGGSNNEQFF

d_gene: TRBD1
j_gene: TRBJ1-2
v_gene: TRBV7-8
abundance: few
CDR3nt: TGTGCCAGCAGCACGGGACAGCTCTATGGCTACACCTTC
CDR3aa: CASSTGQLYGYTF

d_gene: -
j_gene: TRBJ2-1
v_gene: TRBV7-2
abundance: -
CDR3nt: TGTGCCAGCAGCTTAGATACGGAGCAGTTCTTC
CDR3aa: CASSLDTEQFF

d_gene: -
j_gene: TRBJ1-4
v_gene: TRBV10-3
abundance: few
CDR3nt: TGTGCCATCAGTGAGGGACAGAGTTTTGAAAAACTGTTTTTT
CDR3aa: CAISEGQSFEKLFF

d_gene: -
j_gene: TRBJ1-2
v_gene: TRBV9
abundance: -
CDR3nt: TGTGCCAGCAGCGTAGCGTTGGGGGGTTCCGGTGGCTACACCTTC
CDR3aa: CASSVALGGSGGYTF

d_gene: -
j_gene: TRBJ1-2
v_gene: TRBV28
abundance: -
CDR3nt: TGTGCCAGCAGCCTCTTGAACTATGGCTACACCTTC
CDR3aa: CASSLLNYGYTF

d_gene: -
j_gene: TRBJ2-2
v_gene: TRBV4-3
abundance: -
CDR3nt: TGCGCCAGCAGCCAAAGGATGGGGGCCGGGGAGCTGTTTTTT
CDR3aa: CASSQRMGAGELFF

d_gene: -
j_gene: TRBJ2-1
v_gene: TRBV6-1
abundance: few
CDR3nt: TGTGCCACCCATCCGGGGGACAATGAGCAGTTCTTC
CDR3aa: CATHPGDNEQFF

d_gene: -
j_gene: TRBJ2-1
v_gene: TRBV28
abundance: few
CDR3nt: TGTGCCAGCAGTCTCCTATACAATGAGCAGTTCTTC
CDR3aa: CASSLLYNEQFF

d_gene: TRBD2
j_gene: TRBJ2-5
v_gene: TRBV5-6
abundance: few
CDR3nt: TGTGCCAGCAGCTTGGCACCTAGCGGGCAAGAGACCCAGTACTTC
CDR3aa: CASSLAPSGQETQYF

d_gene: -
j_gene: TRBJ1-2
v_gene: TRBV14
abundance: -
CDR3nt: TGTGCCAGCAGCCAAGTAGACAGCGTTTACTATGGCTACACCTTC
CDR3aa: CASSQVDSVYYGYTF

d_gene: TRBD1
j_gene: TRBJ2-7
v_gene: TRBV7-2
abundance: few
CDR3nt: TGTGCCAGCAGCTCGAGACAGGGGGCAGGAAGTGGGGCGTACTTC
CDR3aa: CASSSRQGAGSGAYF

d_gene: -
j_gene: TRBJ1-2
v_gene: TRBV11-2
abundance: -
CDR3nt: TGTGCCAGCAGCCCTCCCCGTCGGGGCTACACCTTC
CDR3aa: CASSPPRRGYTF

d_gene: TRBD1
j_gene: TRBJ1-2
v_gene: TRBV4-3
abundance: few
CDR3nt: TGCGCCAGCAGCGGAACCCGCAGGGGGCGCGACTATGGCTACACCTTC
CDR3aa: CASSGTRRGRDYGYTF

d_gene: TRBD1
j_gene: TRBJ2-3
v_gene: TRBV7-9
abundance: -
CDR3nt: TGTGCCAGCAGCTTCTACAGGGGGCGCACAGATACGCAGTATTTT
CDR3aa: CASSFYRGRTDTQYF

d_gene: -
j_gene: TRBJ2-7
v_gene: TRBV9
abundance: -
CDR3nt: TGTGCCAGCAGCGTAGGTAAAGGGGTGGACGAGCAGTACTTC
CDR3aa: CASSVGKGVDEQYF

d_gene: TRBD1
j_gene: TRBJ1-6
v_gene: TRBV25-1
abundance: few
CDR3nt: TGTGCCAGCAGTGGATACAGGGGGCACAATTCACCCCTCCACTTT
CDR3aa: CASSGYRGHNSPLHF

d_gene: -
j_gene: TRBJ1-1
v_gene: TRBV18
abundance: many
CDR3nt: TGTGCCAGCTCACCACAGGGGCGAACTGAAGCTTTCTTT
CDR3aa: CASSPQGRTEAFF

d_gene: TRBD1
j_gene: TRBJ2-7
v_gene: TRBV29-1
abundance: -
CDR3nt: TGCAGCGTTGAACACTCAGGGGGCAACAAGCAGTACTTC
CDR3aa: CSVEHSGGNKQYF

d_gene: -
j_gene: TRBJ1-4
v_gene: TRBV6-5
abundance: -
CDR3nt: TGTGCCAGCAGTTACTCCCGGTCAACTAATGAAAAACTGTTTTTT
CDR3aa: CASSYSRSTNEKLFF

d_gene: TRBD2
j_gene: TRBJ2-1
v_gene: TRBV5-1
abundance: -
CDR3nt: TGCGCCAGCGGCAAAGCCTCTAGCGGGGTCTACAATGAGCAGTTCTTC
CDR3aa: CASGKASSGVYNEQFF

d_gene: -
j_gene: TRBJ1-1
v_gene: TRBV7-2
abundance: few
CDR3nt: TGTGCCACTCAGGGTAGCGACACTGAAGCTTTCTTT
CDR3aa: CATQGSDTEAFF

d_gene: TRBD1
j_gene: TRBJ2-7
v_gene: TRBV23-1
abundance: -
CDR3nt: TGCGCCAGCAGTCTAGAACAGGGGGCTTTATTGTCCCCCTACGAGCAGTACTTC
CDR3aa: CASSLEQGALLSPYEQYF

d_gene: -
j_gene: TRBJ1-1
v_gene: TRBV20-1
abundance: few
CDR3nt: TGCAGTGCCCAGGGTTATACTGAAGCTTTCTTT
CDR3aa: CSAQGYTEAFF

d_gene: -
j_gene: TRBJ2-5
v_gene: TRBV10-3
abundance: few
CDR3nt: TGTGCCATCAGTGAGTCGGGGAGGATCCAAGAGACCCAGTACTTC
CDR3aa: CAISESGRIQETQYF

d_gene: -
j_gene: TRBJ2-5
v_gene: TRBV7-2
abundance: -
CDR3nt: TGTGCCAGCAGCTTAGTTGGGCAGACCCAAGAGACCCAGTACTTC
CDR3aa: CASSLVGQTQETQYF

d_gene: -
j_gene: TRBJ2-1
v_gene: TRBV9
abundance: -
CDR3nt: TGTGCCAGCAGCTCTCAGGGGCATGAGCAGTTCTTC
CDR3aa: CASSSQGHEQFF

d_gene: -
j_gene: TRBJ1-2
v_gene: TRBV7-9
abundance: -
CDR3nt: TGTGCCAGCAGCCCTGGTCCGGGTGTTGGCTACACCTTC
CDR3aa: CASSPGPGVGYTF

d_gene: -
j_gene: TRBJ2-7
v_gene: TRBV7-2
abundance: -
CDR3nt: TGTGCCAGCAGCTACGACAGCGAGCAGTACTTC
CDR3aa: CASSYDSEQYF

d_gene: -
j_gene: TRBJ2-5
v_gene: TRBV29-1
abundance: -
CDR3nt: TGCAGCGTGGAACTACAGGGTGGCCAAGAGACCCAGTACTTC
CDR3aa: CSVELQGGQETQYF

d_gene: -
j_gene: TRBJ2-7
v_gene: TRBV7-3
abundance: few
CDR3nt: TGTGCCAGCAGCCCATCTTCAGTATCGGACGAGCAGTACTTC
CDR3aa: CASSPSSVSDEQYF

d_gene: -
j_gene: TRBJ1-2
v_gene: TRBV28
abundance: few
CDR3nt: TGTGCCAGGGAGGAAGTCTCGCGGGGCTACACCTTC
CDR3aa: CAREEVSRGYTF

d_gene: -
j_gene: TRBJ1-2
v_gene: TRBV9
abundance: -
CDR3nt: TGTGCCAGCAGCGCGCGGGAGTCGAGTCGATATGGCTACACCTTC
CDR3aa: CASSARESSRYGYTF

d_gene: TRBD2
j_gene: TRBJ2-3
v_gene: TRBV7-2
abundance: few
CDR3nt: TGTGCCAGCAGCTTAGGGACTAGCGGCACAGATACGCAGTATTTT
CDR3aa: CASSLGTSGTDTQYF

d_gene: -
j_gene: TRBJ2-5
v_gene: TRBV2
abundance: -
CDR3nt: TGTGCCAGCAACGGGGTATTCCAAGAGACCCAGTACTTC
CDR3aa: CASNGVFQETQYF

d_gene: -
j_gene: TRBJ1-1
v_gene: TRBV7-9
abundance: few
CDR3nt: TGTGCCAGCAGCTCCCCCGGGGTAGCTTTCTTT
CDR3aa: CASSSPGVAFF

d_gene: -
j_gene: TRBJ2-2
v_gene: TRBV19
abundance: many
CDR3nt: TGTGCCAGTAGTATCTCGGGGGGCCGAGGTGGGGAGCTGTTTTTT
CDR3aa: CASSISGGRGGELFF

d_gene: TRBD2
j_gene: TRBJ2-3
v_gene: TRBV9
abundance: -
CDR3nt: TGTGCCAGCAGCCGAGGACTAGCGGGAGGTTCCCTGGGGGGCACAGATACGCAGTATTTT
CDR3aa: CASSRGLAGGSLGGTDTQYF

d_gene: -
j_gene: TRBJ2-3
v_gene: TRBV18
abundance: -
CDR3nt: TGTGCCAGCTCACCTACCACCAGGAGCACAGATACGCAGTATTTT
CDR3aa: CASSPTTRSTDTQYF

d_gene: -
j_gene: TRBJ1-1
v_gene: TRBV7-9
abundance: -
CDR3nt: TGTGCCACCACCAGGGACTACCTTAACACTGAAGCTTTCTTT
CDR3aa: CATTRDYLNTEAFF

d_gene: TRBD2
j_gene: TRBJ2-1
v_gene: TRBV9
abundance: -
CDR3nt: TGTGCCAGCAGCGCCGGACTAGGTCGGGTCCTCAGCTCCTACAATGAGCAGTTCTTC
CDR3aa: CASSAGLGRVLSSYNEQFF

d_gene: TRBD2
j_gene: TRBJ2-5
v_gene: TRBV7-3
abundance: few
CDR3nt: TGTGCCAGCAGCTTAAAGCCGGGGCTAGCGGGAGGACAAGAGACCCAGTACTTC
CDR3aa: CASSLKPGLAGGQETQYF

d_gene: -
j_gene: TRBJ2-7
v_gene: TRBV5-1
abundance: few
CDR3nt: TGCGCCAGCAGCTTATGGGGGGCTCGGGACGAGCAGTACTTC
CDR3aa: CASSLWGARDEQYF

d_gene: -
j_gene: TRBJ2-7
v_gene: TRBV6-1
abundance: few
CDR3nt: TGTGCCAGTCTAGGACGGTTCTACGAGCAGTACTTC
CDR3aa: CASLGRFYEQYF

d_gene: TRBD1
j_gene: TRBJ2-3
v_gene: TRBV29-1
abundance: few
CDR3nt: TGCAGCGGGGGACAGGGGACAGATACGCAGTATTTT
CDR3aa: CSGGQGTDTQYF

d_gene: -
j_gene: TRBJ2-1
v_gene: TRBV5-1
abundance: many
CDR3nt: TGCGCCAGCAGCCCCGAAGGGCTTGAGCAGTTCTTC
CDR3aa: CASSPEGLEQFF